The clone carrying this T cell receptor beta chain was counted between two and nine times. Its antigen remains unidentified. The data originate from a study of T-cell reconstitution after alpha-beta-depleted transplantation in children. Study-wide points: T-cell numbers and diversity one year post-transplant derived largely from freshly generated T cells. High day-60 TCRbeta diversity in some patients came from surviving recipient T cells and thymic progenitors. Reportedly, alpha-beta T cells present about two months post-transplant originated from several hundred expanded clones of graft origin.

A TCRbeta library incorporating unique molecular identifiers was prepared. Using its own MiXCR run on the PCR reads, TCRdb lists one record per CDR3 protein. The sample lists 250,000 to 350,000 distinct CDR3 sequences, 20% to 30% occurring once. This CDR3 has 18 amino acids. V dropped 2 bases and J dropped 4 bases, with 20 bases sitting between them. The material sequenced was PBMCs, mostly from graft donor cells, taken 180 days after TCRalphabeta/CD19-depleted stem cell transplant. The genes are TRBV12-3 or TRBV12-4 and TRBJ2-2, with D tentatively TRBD2 (5 bases). This receptor was taken from a male patient aged 10 to 17 who had a stem cell transplant for acute lymphoblastic leukemia, so the T cells may come from the graft donor. CDR3 DNA: TGTGCCAGCAGTTTAACTAGAATAGGGTCCCTTGGCACCGGGGAGCTGTTTTTT. It translates to CASSLTRIGSLGTGELFF.